This T cell receptor (beta chain) was obtained from a study of Graves' ophthalmopathy and Graves' hyperthyroidism. The authors amplified TCR beta CDR3 regions from RNA transcripts. An opening RT-PCR round employed HTBI primers and preceded a second-round multiplex PCR. TCRdb re-called the multiplex PCR reads with MiXCR, one entry per CDR3 protein. This table holds more than 1,000,000 distinct CDR3 sequences, about two fifths found once. Study-level results: Blood shared most expanded thyroid clonotypes above 0.001 frequency.

Other autoimmune diseases, uncontrolled infections, pregnancy and lactation each led to patient exclusion. This clonotype was seen more than once but under ten times. Its antigen is unidentified. The clonotype comes from an adult man with Graves' hyperthyroidism. Sequencing was carried out using peripheral blood or thyroid tissue (not recorded which).

The DNA of the CDR3 is TGCAGTGCTTCGAGTACCGGGACTAGCGGGGGGGGAACCTACGAGCAGTACTTC. Protein product: CSASSTGTSGGGTYEQYF. The chain recombines TRBV20-1 with TRBJ2-7; 16 bases map to TRBD2. The CDR3 runs to 18 residues. Germline values: CDR1 DFQATT, CDR2 SNEGSKA (reference sequence). J was trimmed by 2 bases and V by 5 bases; bases with no gene match: 12.